These T cell receptor beta chains were read from a single sample in a study of memory CD4+ T cells and cytomegalovirus serostatus. TCRdb's copy holds only in-frame clones and misses some; the assay was immunoSEQ multiplex PCR. Of about 75,000 clones in the sample, 60% to 80% were seen once. The specimen was memory CD4+ T cells from blood. The receptor set was obtained from an adult in good health and CMV-seropositive. The CDR3 runs from the conserved cysteine through the conserved F or W. Fields, in order: V gene, CDR3 length, CDR3 protein.

TRBV2 13 CASIQVQNEKLFF
TRBV5-6 18 CASSLFLDRGQVGAEAFF
TRBV29-1 14 CSAFPGLVGGEQFF
TRBV2 14 CASRTGGVGNTIYF
TRBV5-1 14 CASSLTGVGNTIYF
TRBV19 13 CASSIQGATEAFF
TRBV23-1 15 CASSQPRAWDTEAFF
TRBV5-1 15 CASSVQGGGANVLTF
TRBV6-1 15 CASSLETGRGQPQHF
TRBV27 15 CASSNSLNRYNEQFF